The clone carrying this TCR beta chain was recorded many times. Its target is unknown. For ophthalmopathy patients, the Clinical Activity Score was at least 3 and the NOSPECS grade at least 4; duration was under 3 months. Diagnosis rested on symptoms, serum thyroxine and TRAb, thyroid ultrasound, and orbital computed tomography. The authors took PBMCs from 8.5 to 10 ml fresh peripheral blood. The data stem from a study of T cells in Graves' hyperthyroidism and ophthalmopathy. Amplification yielded TCR beta CDR3 regions, with RNA transcripts as the source. The study used the HTBI primer set for a first-round RT-PCR of the TCR CDR3. TCRdb redid the calling of the multiplex PCR reads with MiXCR, one entry per CDR3 protein. Of around 390,000 distinct CDR3 sequences detected, about 14% appear once; the ten largest clones hold about 18%. Germline trimming cut 6 bases from V and 5 bases from J; bases unmatched to any gene: 6. The length of the CDR3 is 13 residues. Germline V gene data show CDR1 as MNHEY and CDR2 as SMNVEV (reference sequence).

Study-level findings and limits: In the blood, most expanded thyroid clonotypes above 0.001 appeared as well.

V usage is TRBV27 and J usage is TRBJ2-5; 7 bases are a match to TRBD1. The sample taken for sequencing was blood. This receptor was taken from a woman in her twenties or thirties with Graves' ophthalmopathy. The CDR3 sequence: CASSPDRAETQYF. CDR3 DNA sequence: TGTGCCAGCAGCCCAGACAGGGCGGAGACCCAGTACTTC.